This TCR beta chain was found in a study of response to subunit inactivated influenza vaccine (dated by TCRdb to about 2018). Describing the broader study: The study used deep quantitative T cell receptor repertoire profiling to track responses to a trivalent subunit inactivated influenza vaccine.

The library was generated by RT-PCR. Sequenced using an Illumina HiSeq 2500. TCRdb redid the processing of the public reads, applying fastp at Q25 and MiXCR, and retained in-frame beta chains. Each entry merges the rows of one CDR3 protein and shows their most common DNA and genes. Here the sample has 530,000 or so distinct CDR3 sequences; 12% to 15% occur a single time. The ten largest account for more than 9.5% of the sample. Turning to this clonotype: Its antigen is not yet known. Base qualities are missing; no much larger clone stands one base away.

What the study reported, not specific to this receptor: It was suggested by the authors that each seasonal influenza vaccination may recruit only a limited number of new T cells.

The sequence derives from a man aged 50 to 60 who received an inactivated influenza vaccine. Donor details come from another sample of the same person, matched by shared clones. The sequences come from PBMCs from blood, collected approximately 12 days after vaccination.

This receptor carries the CDR3 CSALDTGTSGETQYF. The DNA sequence follows: TGCAGTGCTCTTGACACCGGGACTAGCGGTGAGACCCAGTACTTC. Recombination joined TRBV20-1 with TRBJ2-5; 11 bases in the middle match TRBD2. Spanning cysteine to phenylalanine, the CDR3 consists of 15 amino acids. The read is trimmed to its CDR3 DNA, 45 bases read in frame from base 1. Trimmed from V: 5 bases; trimmed from J: 5 bases; junction bases lacking a gene match: 10. CDR1 is given as DFQATT and CDR2 as SNEGSKA, both from the germline V gene (reference sequence).